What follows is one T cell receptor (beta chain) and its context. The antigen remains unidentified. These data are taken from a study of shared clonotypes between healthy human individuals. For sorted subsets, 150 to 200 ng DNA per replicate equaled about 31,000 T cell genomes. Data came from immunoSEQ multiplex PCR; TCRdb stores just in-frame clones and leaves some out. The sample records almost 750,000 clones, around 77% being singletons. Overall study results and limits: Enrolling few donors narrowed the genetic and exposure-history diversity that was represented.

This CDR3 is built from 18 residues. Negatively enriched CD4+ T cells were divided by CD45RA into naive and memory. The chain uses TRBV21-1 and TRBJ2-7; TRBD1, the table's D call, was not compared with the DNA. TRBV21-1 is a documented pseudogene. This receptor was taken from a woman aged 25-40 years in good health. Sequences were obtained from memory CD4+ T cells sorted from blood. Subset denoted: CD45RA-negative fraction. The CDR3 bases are TGTGCCAGCAGCAAATGGGTAGCGGGACAGGGGTTAGGCTACGAGCAGTACTTC. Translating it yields CASSKWVAGQGLGYEQYF.